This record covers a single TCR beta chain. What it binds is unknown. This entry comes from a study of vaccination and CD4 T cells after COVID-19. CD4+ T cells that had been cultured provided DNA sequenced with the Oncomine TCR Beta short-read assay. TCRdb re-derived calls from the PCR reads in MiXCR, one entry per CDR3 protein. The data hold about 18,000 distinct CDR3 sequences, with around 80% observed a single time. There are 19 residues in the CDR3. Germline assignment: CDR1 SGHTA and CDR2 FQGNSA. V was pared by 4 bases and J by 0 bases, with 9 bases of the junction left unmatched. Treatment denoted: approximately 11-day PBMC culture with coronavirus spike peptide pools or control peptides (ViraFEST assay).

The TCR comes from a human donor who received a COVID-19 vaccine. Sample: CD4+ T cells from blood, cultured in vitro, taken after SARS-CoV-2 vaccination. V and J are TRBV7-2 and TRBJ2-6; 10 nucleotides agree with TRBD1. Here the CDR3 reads CASSSWGQGRGSGANVLTF. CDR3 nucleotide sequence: TGTGCCAGCAGCTCCTGGGGACAGGGGAGGGGCTCTGGGGCCAACGTCCTGACTTTC.